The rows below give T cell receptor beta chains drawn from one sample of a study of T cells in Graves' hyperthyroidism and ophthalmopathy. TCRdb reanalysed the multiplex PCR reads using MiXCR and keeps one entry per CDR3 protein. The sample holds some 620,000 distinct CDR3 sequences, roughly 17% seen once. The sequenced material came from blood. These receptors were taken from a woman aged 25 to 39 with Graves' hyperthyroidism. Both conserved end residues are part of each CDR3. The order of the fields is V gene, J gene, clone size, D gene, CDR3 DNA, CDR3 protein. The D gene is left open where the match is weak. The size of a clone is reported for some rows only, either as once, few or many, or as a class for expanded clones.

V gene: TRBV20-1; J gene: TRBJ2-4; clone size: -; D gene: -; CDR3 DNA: TGCAGTGCTCCCCGGGGAGAGAGACTAGCCAAAAACATTCAGTACTTC; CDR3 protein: CSAPRGERLAKNIQYF
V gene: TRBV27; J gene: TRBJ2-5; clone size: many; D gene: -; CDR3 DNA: TGTGCCAGCAGTTTAGGCGGTAACTCTCAAGAGACCCAGTACTTC; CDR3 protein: CASSLGGNSQETQYF
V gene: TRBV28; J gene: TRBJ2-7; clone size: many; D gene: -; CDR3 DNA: TGTGCCAGCAGCCCTCAACTACCCGGGATTGAGCAGTACTTC; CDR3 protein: CASSPQLPGIEQYF
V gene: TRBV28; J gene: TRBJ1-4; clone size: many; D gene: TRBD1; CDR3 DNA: TGTGCCAGCAGTTTTCCGGGACAGCTTAATGAAAAACTGTTTTTT; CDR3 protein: CASSFPGQLNEKLFF
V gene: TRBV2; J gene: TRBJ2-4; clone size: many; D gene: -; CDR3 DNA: TGTGCCAGCAGGATAGATCTAGCCAAAAACATTCAGTACTTC; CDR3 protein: CASRIDLAKNIQYF
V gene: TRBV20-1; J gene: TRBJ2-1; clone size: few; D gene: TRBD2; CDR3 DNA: TGCAGTGCTGCAGCGGGGAGCTCCTACAATGAGCAGTTCTTC; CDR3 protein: CSAAAGSSYNEQFF
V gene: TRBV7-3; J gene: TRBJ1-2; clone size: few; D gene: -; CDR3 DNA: TGTGCCAGCAGCTTACACTCGGGGGAGGGAGGCTACACCTTC; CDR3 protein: CASSLHSGEGGYTF
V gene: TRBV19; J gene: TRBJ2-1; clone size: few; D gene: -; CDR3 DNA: TGTGCCAGTAGTATGGGTGGGAGCTCCTACAATGAGCAGTTCTTC; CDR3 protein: CASSMGGSSYNEQFF
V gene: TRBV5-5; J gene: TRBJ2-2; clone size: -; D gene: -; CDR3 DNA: TGTGCCAGCAGCTTCCTTGAGAGTGCTTTAACCGGGGAGCTGTTTTTT; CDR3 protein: CASSFLESALTGELFF
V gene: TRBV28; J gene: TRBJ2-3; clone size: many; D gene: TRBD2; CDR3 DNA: TGTGCCAGCAGCCTGACTAGCGGAGGAGATACGCAGTATTTT; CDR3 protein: CASSLTSGGDTQYF
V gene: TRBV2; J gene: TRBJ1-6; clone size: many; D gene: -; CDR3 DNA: TGTGCCAGCACAGATCAATCTTATTCACCCCTCCACTTT; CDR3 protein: CASTDQSYSPLHF
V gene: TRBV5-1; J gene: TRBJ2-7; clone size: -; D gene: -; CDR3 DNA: TGCGCCAAAACACCACAGGGTCACGAGCAGTACTTC; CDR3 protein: CAKTPQGHEQYF
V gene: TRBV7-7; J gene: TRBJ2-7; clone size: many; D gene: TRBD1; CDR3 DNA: TGTGCTAGCAGGCCCACAGGGGGCTCCGAGCAGTACTTC; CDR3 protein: CASRPTGGSEQYF
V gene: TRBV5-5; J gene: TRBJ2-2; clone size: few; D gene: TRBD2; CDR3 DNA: TGTGCCAGCAGCAAAGGACTAGCGGGAGAGACCGGGGAGCTGTTTTTT; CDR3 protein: CASSKGLAGETGELFF
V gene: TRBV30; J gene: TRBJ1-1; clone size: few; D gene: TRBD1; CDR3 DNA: TGTGCCTGGCGGGGACAGGGGCATCCGAACACTGAAGCTTTCTTT; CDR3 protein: CAWRGQGHPNTEAFF
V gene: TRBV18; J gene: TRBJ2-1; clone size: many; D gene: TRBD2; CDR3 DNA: TGTGCCAGCTCACCCCCGGGACTAGCGGGAACGAATGAGCAGTTCTTC; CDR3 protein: CASSPPGLAGTNEQFF
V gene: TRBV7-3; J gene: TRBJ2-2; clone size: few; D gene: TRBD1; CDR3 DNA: TGTGCCAGCAGAAGACAGGGGGCGACCGGGGAGCTGTTTTTT; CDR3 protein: CASRRQGATGELFF
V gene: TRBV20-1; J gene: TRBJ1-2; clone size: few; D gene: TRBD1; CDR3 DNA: TGCAGTGCTAGAGATGGGCGTACAGGGGGCGGCTACACCTTC; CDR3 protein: CSARDGRTGGGYTF
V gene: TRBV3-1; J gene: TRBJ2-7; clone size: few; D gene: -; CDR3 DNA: TGTGCCAGCAGCCCTGGGGGGCGGAAAAAGGCCTACGAGCAGTACTTC; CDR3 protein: CASSPGGRKKAYEQYF
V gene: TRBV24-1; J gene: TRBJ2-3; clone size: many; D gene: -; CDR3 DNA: TGTGCCACCAGTGATTTTACCGGGACGACAGATACGCAGTATTTT; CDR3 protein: CATSDFTGTTDTQYF
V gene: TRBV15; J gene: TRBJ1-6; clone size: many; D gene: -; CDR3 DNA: TGTGCCACCAGCAGATCGGAAAATTCACCCCTCCACTTT; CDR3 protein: CATSRSENSPLHF
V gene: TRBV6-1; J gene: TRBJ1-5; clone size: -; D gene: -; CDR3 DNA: TGTGCCAGCAGCTTGGAAGAGTACGGCGATCAGCCCCAGCATTTT; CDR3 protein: CASSLEEYGDQPQHF
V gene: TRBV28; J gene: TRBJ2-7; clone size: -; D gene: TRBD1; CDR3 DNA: TGTGCCAGCGCTACAGGGGAGTACAAGCAGTACTTC; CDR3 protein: CASATGEYKQYF
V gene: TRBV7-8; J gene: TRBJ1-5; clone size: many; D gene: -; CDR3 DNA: TGTGCCAGCAGCTTAGATCACACAGGCAATCAGCCCCAGCATTTT; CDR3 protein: CASSLDHTGNQPQHF
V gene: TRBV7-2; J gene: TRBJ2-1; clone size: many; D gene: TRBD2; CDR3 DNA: TGTGCCAGCAGCTTGGCTTCTAGCGGGAGTCTCTATGAGCAGTTCTTC; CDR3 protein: CASSLASSGSLYEQFF
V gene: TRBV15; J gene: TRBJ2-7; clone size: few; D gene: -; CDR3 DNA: TGTGCCACCAGCAGAAGACAGGAGTCCTACGAGCAGTACTTC; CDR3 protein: CATSRRQESYEQYF
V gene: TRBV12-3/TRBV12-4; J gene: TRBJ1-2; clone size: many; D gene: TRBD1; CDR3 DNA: TGTGCCAGCAGCCCGTCAGGGGGTAACTATGGCTACACCTTC; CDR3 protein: CASSPSGGNYGYTF
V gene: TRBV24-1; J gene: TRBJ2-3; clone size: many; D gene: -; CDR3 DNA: TGTGCCACCAGTGTCGCCGGGAGTAGGGGAGATACGCAGTATTTT; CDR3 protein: CATSVAGSRGDTQYF
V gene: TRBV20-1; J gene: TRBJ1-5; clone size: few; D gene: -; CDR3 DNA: TGCAGTGCTAGGGGGGCGGGCTTATCGCCCCAGCATTTT; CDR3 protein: CSARGAGLSPQHF
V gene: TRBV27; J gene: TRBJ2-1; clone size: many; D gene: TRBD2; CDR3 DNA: TGTGCCAGCAGTTCGGCTAGCGGTTACAATGAGCAGTTCTTC; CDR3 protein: CASSSASGYNEQFF
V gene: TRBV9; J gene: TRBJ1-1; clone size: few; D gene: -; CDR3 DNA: TGTGCCAGCAGCGTATCGGGAGGAAACACTGAAGCTTTCTTT; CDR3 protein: CASSVSGGNTEAFF
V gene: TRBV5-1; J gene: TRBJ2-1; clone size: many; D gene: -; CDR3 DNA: TGCGCCAGCAGCTCACCGAATAGTCAGGCCAATAATGAGCAGTTCTTC; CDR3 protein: CASSSPNSQANNEQFF
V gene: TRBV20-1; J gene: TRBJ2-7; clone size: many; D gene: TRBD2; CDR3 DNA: TGCAGTGCTCCAAGGACTAGTTCAGCAACCTACGAGCAGTACTTC; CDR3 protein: CSAPRTSSATYEQYF
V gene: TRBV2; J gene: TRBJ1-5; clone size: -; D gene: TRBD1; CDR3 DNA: TGTGCCAGCACCTCCGAGACAGGGCAGCAGCCCCAGCATTTT; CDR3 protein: CASTSETGQQPQHF
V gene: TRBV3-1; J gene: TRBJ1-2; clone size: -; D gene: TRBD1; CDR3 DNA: TGTGCCAGCAGCGTACGGGACAGACAGTTACACTTC; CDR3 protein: CASSVRDRQLHF
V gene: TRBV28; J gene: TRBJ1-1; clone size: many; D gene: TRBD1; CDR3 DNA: TGTGCCAGCAGTTTAACGGGGACAGGGGAAGCTTTCTTT; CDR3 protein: CASSLTGTGEAFF
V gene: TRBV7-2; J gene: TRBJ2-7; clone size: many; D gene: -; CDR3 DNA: TGTGCCAGCAGCTACTACACGGGTACCTACGAGCAGTACTTC; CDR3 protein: CASSYYTGTYEQYF
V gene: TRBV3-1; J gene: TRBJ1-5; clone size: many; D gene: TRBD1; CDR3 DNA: TGTGCCAGCAGCCAAAGGGGGACAGGGAGCAATCAGCCCCAGCATTTT; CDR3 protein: CASSQRGTGSNQPQHF
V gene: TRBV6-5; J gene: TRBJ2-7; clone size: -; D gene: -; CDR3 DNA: TGTGCCAGCAGTTACTTTCAAACGTCCGAGCAGTACTTC; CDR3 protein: CASSYFQTSEQYF
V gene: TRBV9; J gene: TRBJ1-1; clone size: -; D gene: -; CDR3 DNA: TGTGCCAGCAGCGCGGAACGGTGGACTGAAGCTTTCTTT; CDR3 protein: CASSAERWTEAFF